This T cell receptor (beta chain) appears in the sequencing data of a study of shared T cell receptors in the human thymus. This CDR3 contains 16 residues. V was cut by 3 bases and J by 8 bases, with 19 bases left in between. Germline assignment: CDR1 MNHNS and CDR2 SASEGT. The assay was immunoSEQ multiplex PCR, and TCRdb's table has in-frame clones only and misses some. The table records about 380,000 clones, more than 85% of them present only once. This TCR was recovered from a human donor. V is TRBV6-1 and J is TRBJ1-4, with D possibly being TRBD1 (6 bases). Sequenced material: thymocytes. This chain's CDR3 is CASSEATGGAREKLFF. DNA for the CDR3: TGTGCCAGCAGTGAGGCTACTGGGGGGGCGCGGGAAAAACTGTTTTTT.